This TCR beta chain appears in the sequencing data of a study of shared clonotypes between healthy human individuals. Sequencing was performed with immunoSEQ multiplex PCR; in TCRdb, only in-frame clones are kept and a portion is missing. The sample lists 1.5 million to 2.5 million clones; about 95% were seen once. With 5 bases removed from V and 4 bases from J, the gap between germline ends came to 8 bases. CDR3 length: 12 amino acids. CDR1 and CDR2 (germline): SEHNR, FQNEAQ (reference sequence). Positive CCR7 selection of CD45RO-negative cells yielded the naive CD8 cells, and terminally differentiated effector memory CD45RA+ cells were excluded. For this clone: What it binds is unknown.

Study-level results: Rarefaction analysis demonstrated incomplete sorted-subset sequencing notwithstanding large depth.

The V and J genes are TRBV7-9 and TRBJ1-1; unclear D gene. This TCR came from a man aged 18 to 30 in good health. The sample taken for sequencing was naive CD8+ T cells sorted from blood. The CDR3 DNA reads TGTGCCAGCAGCCAAGGGTTCACTGAAGCTTTCTTT. Its translation is CASSQGFTEAFF.